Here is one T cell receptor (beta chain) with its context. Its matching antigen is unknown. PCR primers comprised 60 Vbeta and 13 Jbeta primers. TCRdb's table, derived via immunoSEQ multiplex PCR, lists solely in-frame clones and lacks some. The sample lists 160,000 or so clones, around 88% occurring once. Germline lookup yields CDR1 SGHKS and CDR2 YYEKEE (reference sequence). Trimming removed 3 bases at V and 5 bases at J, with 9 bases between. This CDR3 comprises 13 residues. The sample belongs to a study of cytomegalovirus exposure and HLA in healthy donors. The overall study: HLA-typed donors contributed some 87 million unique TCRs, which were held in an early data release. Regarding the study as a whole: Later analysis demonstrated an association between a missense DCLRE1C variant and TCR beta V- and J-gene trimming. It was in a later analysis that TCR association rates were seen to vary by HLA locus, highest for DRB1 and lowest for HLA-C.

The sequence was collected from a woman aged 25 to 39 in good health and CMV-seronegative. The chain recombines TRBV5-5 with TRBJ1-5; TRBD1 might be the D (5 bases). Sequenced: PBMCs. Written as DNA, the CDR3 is TGTGCCAGCAGCTACCTAGGGGATCAGCCCCAGCATTTT. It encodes CASSYLGDQPQHF.